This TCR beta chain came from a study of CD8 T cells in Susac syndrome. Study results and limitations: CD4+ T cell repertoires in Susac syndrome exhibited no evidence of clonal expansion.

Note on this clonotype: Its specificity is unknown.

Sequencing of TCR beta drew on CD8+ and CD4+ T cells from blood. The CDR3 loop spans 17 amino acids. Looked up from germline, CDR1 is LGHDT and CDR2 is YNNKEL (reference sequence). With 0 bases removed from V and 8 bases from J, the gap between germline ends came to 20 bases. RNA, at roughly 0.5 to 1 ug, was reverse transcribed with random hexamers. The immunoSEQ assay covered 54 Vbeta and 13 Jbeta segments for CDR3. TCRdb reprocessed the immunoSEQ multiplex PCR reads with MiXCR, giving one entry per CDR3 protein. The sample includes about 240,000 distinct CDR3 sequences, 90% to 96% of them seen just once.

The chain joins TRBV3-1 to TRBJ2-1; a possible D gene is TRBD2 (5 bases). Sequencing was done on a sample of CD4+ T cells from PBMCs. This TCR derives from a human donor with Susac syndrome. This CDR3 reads CASSQDLRGKRRDEQFF. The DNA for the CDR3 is TGTGCCAGCAGCCAAGATCTACGAGGGAAAAGGCGCGATGAGCAGTTCTTC.